The 8 T cell receptor beta chains below all came from one sample that was sequenced in a study of blood T cell repertoires in COVID-19. The method was immunoSEQ multiplex PCR; TCRdb's version includes in-frame clones alone and lacks a portion of them. In the table there are 190,000 or so clones, 75% to 90% of which are singletons. Sequenced input: PBMCs or T cells enriched from blood (not recorded which). The origin of the receptors is a man aged 25-45 years who had recovered from COVID-19.

The V gene is TRBV18, the J gene TRBJ1-6, with 7 bases identical to TRBD1. In germline, CDR1 is KGHSH, CDR2 LQKENI. The junction had 9 bases not matched to a gene; V was cut back by 3 bases and J by 7 bases. The CDR3 loop spans 16 amino acids. The chain's CDR3 is CASSPRRDSGNSPLHF. In DNA, the CDR3 is TGTGCCAGCTCACCCCGCCGGGACAGCGGCAATTCACCCCTCCACTTT.

This clone was detected only once. Other DNA sequences in this specimen translate into the identical CDR3. This chain joins TRBV7-2 and TRBJ2-7; no clear D gene. Germline CDR1 is SGHTA and CDR2 is FQGNSA. The CDR3 is 15 amino acids. V lost 2 bases and J lost 0, with 11 bases in between. DNA of the CDR3: TGTGCCAGCAGCTTAAGTAGAGGTAGCTCCTACGAGCAGTACTTC. Protein: CASSLSRGSSYEQYF.

In DNA form, the CDR3 reads TGTGCCAGCAGCCTTACCGGGACAGGGACCTACGAGCAGTACTTC. The encoded protein is CASSLTGTGTYEQYF. This chain connects TRBV6-5 to TRBJ2-7; 9 bases match TRBD1. The CDR3 covers 15 residues. Germline-derived CDR1 and CDR2 are MNHEY and SVGAGI. Trimming removed 6 bases from V and 2 bases from J; junction bases left unmatched: 8.

The V and J genes are TRBV4-1 and TRBJ1-1; 10 bases map to TRBD1. With V trimmed by 0 bases and J by 6 bases, 4 bases remained unmatched. CDR1 and CDR2 from the germline V gene are MGHRA and YSYEKL. This CDR3 is 15 amino acids long. CDR3 region: CASSQEDRGVAEAFF. Written as DNA, the CDR3 is TGCGCCAGCAGCCAAGAGGACAGGGGGGTCGCTGAAGCTTTCTTT.

V and J are TRBV7-2 and TRBJ2-7; TRBD1 might be the D (6 bases). CDR1 is SGHTA, CDR2 FQGNSA, per germline. This CDR3 has 13 residues. V lost 5 bases to trimming and J lost 6 bases, with 14 bases between them. CDR3 protein: CASSQFRGGEQYF. The CDR3 DNA reads TGTGCCAGCAGCCAGTTCAGGGGCGGCGAGCAGTACTTC.

This clone was seen once. The V call is TRBV13, the J call TRBJ2-1; D may be TRBD1 (5 bases). V was clipped by 5 bases and J by 6 bases, with 17 bases between them. The germline CDR1 and CDR2 sequences are PRHDT and FYEKMQ (reference sequence). CDR3 size: 15 residues. The CDR3 region has the DNA TGTGCCAGCAGCCTCGGTATAGACAGCAGCAATGAGCAGTTCTTC. Amino acid sequence: CASSLGIDSSNEQFF.

The rearrangement links TRBV28 to TRBJ2-1, with D possibly matching TRBD2 (6 bases). V shed 7 bases and J shed 8 bases, with 21 bases lying between them. The CDR3 is 15 amino acids. The V gene's germline CDR1 is MDHEN and CDR2 SYDVKM. CDR3 sequence: CASTKLVMGGHEQFF. The CDR3 DNA reads TGTGCCAGCACCAAACTAGTAATGGGGGGTCATGAGCAGTTCTTC.

The J gene is TRBJ1-1, the V gene TRBV5-4, with 7 bases aligning to TRBD1. The length of the CDR3 is 16 residues. Losses at the gene ends were 3 bases for V and 1 base for J; bases not matched to a gene: 9. Germline CDR1 and CDR2: SGHNT and YYREEE (reference sequence). Here the CDR3 DNA reads TGTGCCAGCAGCTACGACGAAACAGGGGAGAACACTGAAGCTTTCTTT. It encodes CASSYDETGENTEAFF. The full variable domain, with the rest looked up from reference TRBV5-4 and TRBJ1-1, is ETGVTQSPTHLIKTRGQQVTLRCSSQSGHNTVSWYQQALGQGPQFIFQYYREEENGRGNFPPRFSGLQFPNYSSELNVNALELDDSALYLCASSYDETGENTEAFFGQGTRLTVV.